This TCR beta chain stems from a study of Ad26.COV2.S vaccination and SARS-CoV-2 variants. Regarding this clone: Its antigen is as yet unknown.

Whole-study findings and limits: Those who received the vaccine showed greater spike-specific TCR breadth than those given placebo. Reportedly, after vaccination the spike-specific CD8+ and CD4+ T cell responses displayed substantial breadth. It was found that vaccine and placebo recipients had similar non-spike TCR breadth. Estimates derived from TCR breadth and depth analyses may have underestimated total T cell responses.

Treatment: some 19 received Ad26.COV2.S at low or high dose, single or two shots; 5 received placebo; per-sample allocation not given. Each sample was drawn 63 days after the first injection (of vaccine or placebo). The protocol was immunoSEQ multiplex PCR, while the TCRdb copy is restricted to in-frame clones and leaves out a portion. Here the sample spans 500,000 or so clones, 80% to 90% being singletons. The CDR3 is 16 residues long. Between the trimmed V and J ends, which lost 1 base and 6 bases, there was a span of 15 bases. CDR1 LGHNA and CDR2 YSLEER come from the germline V gene. The gene calls are TRBV4-3 and TRBJ2-2; D perhaps matches TRBD1 (6 bases). The clonotype originates from a person aged 18-65 years who received the Ad26.COV2.S COVID-19 vaccine or a placebo. Sequenced here: peripheral blood, sampled in a trial of Ad26.COV2.S vaccine versus placebo. The DNA of the CDR3 is TGCGCCAGCAGCCAAGGGACTTATACAGGGCCCGGGGAGCTGTTTTTT. Translation: CASSQGTYTGPGELFF.